Each of the 17 T cell receptor beta chains below was sequenced from the same sample in a study of response to subunit inactivated influenza vaccine. TCRdb called the RT-PCR reads again in MiXCR, with one record for every CDR3 protein. Seen here are under 800,000 distinct CDR3 sequences, approximately 14% observed once, and the top ten hold around 6.5%. The sequenced sample was PBMCs from blood, obtained roughly 15 days before vaccination. These receptor sequences come from a man aged 45-60 years who received an inactivated influenza vaccine.

The V call is TRBV28, the J call TRBJ2-7, with D uncertain. CDR1 and CDR2 from the germline V gene are MDHEN and SYDVKM. This CDR3 has 12 residues. Trimming took 5 bases from V and 2 from J, leaving 7 bases between them. The CDR3, as DNA: TGTGCCAGCAGTGCCCCAGCCTACGAGCAGTACTTC. It specifies CASSAPAYEQYF.

This clonotype was seen more than once but under ten times. The chain employs TRBV15 and TRBJ1-5, with D hard to call. The CDR3 consists of 16 residues. V was clipped by 5 bases and J by 2 bases, with 16 bases between them. The V gene's germline CDR1 is LNHNV and CDR2 YYDKDF (reference sequence). The CDR3: CATSYGMAVGNQPQHF. The CDR3 nucleotides are TGTGCCACCAGCTACGGGATGGCAGTAGGCAATCAGCCCCAGCATTTT.

A few counts support this clonotype. V gene TRBV7-9 combines with J gene TRBJ2-3; TRBD2 agrees at 12 bases. After removal of 6 bases from V and 4 bases from J, the junction contained 5 bases not matched to a gene. Per germline, CDR1 SEHNR and CDR2 FQNEAQ (reference sequence). The CDR3 spans 15 residues. The CDR3 is CASRLAGGGPDTQYF. The CDR3 region has the DNA TGTGCCAGCAGACTAGCGGGAGGAGGCCCAGATACGCAGTATTTT.

This clonotype was seen ten or more times. The V gene is TRBV29-1, the J gene TRBJ1-1; D ambiguous. CDR3 size: 12 residues. The V end was cut by 6 bases, the J end by 1 base, with 9 bases between. Germline assignment: CDR1 SQVTM and CDR2 ANQGSEA. CDR3 protein: CSVRTGNTEAFF. CDR3 nucleotide sequence: TGCAGCGTGCGGACGGGGAACACTGAAGCTTTCTTT.

The chain uses TRBV9 and TRBJ2-4; D might be TRBD2 (6 bases). Germline CDR1 reads SGDLS; CDR2 reads YYNGEE. CDR3 length: 14 amino acids. V was clipped by 0 bases and J by 8 bases, with 12 bases between them. The chain's CDR3 is CASSVGGAMDIQYF. CDR3 bases: TGTGCCAGCAGCGTAGGCGGGGCGATGGACATTCAGTACTTC.

This clonotype was counted many times. This chain joins TRBV14 and TRBJ2-5; possibly TRBD2 for D (5 bases). The length of the CDR3 is 17 residues. V shed 0 bases and J shed 5 bases, with 19 bases lying between them. CDR1 is SGHDN, CDR2 FVKESK, per germline. This chain's CDR3 is CASSQDPPKRDQETQYF. For the CDR3, the DNA is TGTGCCAGCAGCCAAGATCCCCCCAAGAGGGATCAGGAGACCCAGTACTTC.

The chain combines TRBV6-2 or TRBV6-3 with TRBJ1-3, with D tentatively TRBD1 (6 bases). The CDR3 consists of 20 residues. V was cut by 6 bases and J by 0 bases, with 27 bases left in between. In germline, CDR1 is MNHEY, CDR2 SVGEGT. The CDR3: CASSFDGTSLLKLSGNTIYF. The CDR3, as DNA: TGTGCCAGCAGCTTCGACGGGACAAGCCTATTAAAACTCTCTGGAAACACCATATATTTT.

This clonotype showed up just a few times. The chain combines TRBV11-2 with TRBJ2-7, with D perhaps being TRBD1 or TRBD2 (5 bases each). The V gene's germline CDR1 is SGHAT and CDR2 FQNNGV. Trimming removed 5 bases at V and 3 bases at J, with 11 bases between. This CDR3 is 13 amino acids long. The CDR3: CASSVKGRYEQYF. DNA of the CDR3: TGTGCCAGCAGCGTGAAGGGACGCTACGAGCAGTACTTC.

V is TRBV5-1 and J is TRBJ2-1; no clear D gene. With 0 bases removed from V and 5 bases from J, the gap between germline ends came to 15 bases. This CDR3 contains 16 residues. CDR1 is SGHRS, CDR2 YFSETQ, per germline. The CDR3 protein is CASSLAPGNSNNEQFF. For the CDR3, the DNA is TGCGCCAGCAGCTTGGCCCCGGGTAACAGCAACAATGAGCAGTTCTTC.

This clonotype has a count of ten or more. The rearrangement links TRBV28 to TRBJ2-6, with D possibly being TRBD2 (5 bases). Germline-derived CDR1 and CDR2 are MDHEN and SYDVKM. The CDR3 runs 15 residues. V was trimmed by 3 bases and J by 4 bases, leaving 10 bases between them. This CDR3 is CASSLGVTGANVLTF. For the CDR3, the DNA is TGTGCCAGCAGTTTGGGAGTAACCGGGGCCAACGTCCTGACTTTC.

This clonotype has just a few counts. The chain joins TRBV3-1 to TRBJ2-2; D uncertain. The CDR3 is 13 amino acids. Trimming removed 4 bases at V and 4 bases at J, with 7 bases between. Germline-derived CDR1 and CDR2 are LGHDT and YNNKEL (reference sequence). Here the CDR3 reads CASSRQTTGELFF. The CDR3 nucleotides read TGTGCCAGCAGCCGGCAGACCACCGGGGAGCTGTTTTTT.

This clonotype was seen repeatedly, ten times or more. The V and J genes are TRBV12-3 or TRBV12-4 and TRBJ2-2, with D perhaps matching TRBD2 (6 bases). This CDR3 contains 14 residues. Trimming removed 10 bases from V and 4 bases from J, with 16 bases in between. The CDR3: CATQSGTSTGELFF. CDR3 coding DNA: TGTGCCACCCAATCCGGGACTTCCACCGGGGAGCTGTTTTTT.

The chain has TRBV12-3 or TRBV12-4 and TRBJ2-5; D is unclear. V gave up 7 bases and J gave up 2 bases, with 11 bases separating them. The CDR3 loop spans 13 amino acids. CDR3 in DNA: TGTGCCAGCACTAAGGACCATCAAGAGACCCAGTACTTC. Translated, it gives CASTKDHQETQYF.

The chain employs TRBV20-1 and TRBJ2-3; 16 bases map to TRBD2. This CDR3 region has 16 residues. The ends lost 7 bases at V and 0 bases at J; junction bases unmatched: 4. Per germline, CDR1 DFQATT and CDR2 SNEGSKA (reference sequence). The CDR3, as DNA: TGCAGTGGCCTGGGACTAGCGGGGGGGAGCACAGATACGCAGTATTTT. It is translated as CSGLGLAGGSTDTQYF.

The chain recombines TRBV5-1 with TRBJ2-3; 7 nucleotides agree with TRBD2. The CDR3 loop spans 15 amino acids. V shed 5 bases, J shed 0 bases, and the junction held 6 bases outside the gene matches. In germline, CDR1 is SGHRS, CDR2 YFSETQ. This chain's CDR3 is CASRSRAGSTDTQYF. DNA of the CDR3: TGCGCCAGCAGGTCTCGAGCGGGAAGCACAGATACGCAGTATTTT.

This chain connects TRBV6-2 or TRBV6-3 to TRBJ2-1, with D tentatively TRBD2 (6 bases). The germline gives CDR1 MNHEY, CDR2 SVGEGT. The length of the CDR3 is 16 residues. Trimming shortened V by 1 base and J by 1 base, and 11 bases separated the two germline ends. This CDR3 reads CASSYWEVGSYNEQFF. The CDR3 DNA follows: TGTGCCAGCAGTTACTGGGAGGTCGGATCCTACAATGAGCAGTTCTTC.

This clonotype turned up a few times. The chain carries TRBV30 and TRBJ2-3; TRBD2 aligns across 8 bases. Per the germline V gene, CDR1 is GTSNPN and CDR2 is SVGIG (reference sequence). V gave up 0 bases and J gave up 4 bases; unmatched junction bases: 6. CDR3 length equals 15 residues. The CDR3 is CAWSVLAGGPDTQYF. The CDR3 DNA reads as TGTGCCTGGAGTGTTCTAGCGGGTGGCCCAGATACGCAGTATTTT.